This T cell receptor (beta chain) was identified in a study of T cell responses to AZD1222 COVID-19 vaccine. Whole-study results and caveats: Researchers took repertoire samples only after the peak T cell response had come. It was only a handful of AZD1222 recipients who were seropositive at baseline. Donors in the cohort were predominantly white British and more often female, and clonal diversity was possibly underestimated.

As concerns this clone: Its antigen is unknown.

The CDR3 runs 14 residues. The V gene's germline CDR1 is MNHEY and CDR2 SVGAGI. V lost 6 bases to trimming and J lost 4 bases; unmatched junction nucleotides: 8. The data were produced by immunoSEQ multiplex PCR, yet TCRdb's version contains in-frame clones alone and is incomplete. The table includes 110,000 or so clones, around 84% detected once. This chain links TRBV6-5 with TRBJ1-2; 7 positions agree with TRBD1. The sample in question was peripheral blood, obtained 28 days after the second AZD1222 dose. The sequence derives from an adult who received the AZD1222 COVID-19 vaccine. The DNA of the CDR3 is TGTGCCAGCAGCCGGCTCAGGGGGGCCTATGGCTACACCTTC. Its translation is CASSRLRGAYGYTF.